These T cell receptor beta chains were read from a single sample in a study of sequential checkpoint blockade in melanoma. Data came from immunoSEQ multiplex PCR; TCRdb stores just in-frame clones and leaves some out. This table has some 30,000 clones, 82% appearing once. The sequences come from CD8+ T cells sorted from blood (inferred from file names), collected from a patient given nivolumab and ipilimumab in sequence. These TCRs come from a human donor with melanoma. Both conserved end residues are part of each CDR3. A D gene is named only where the DNA matches it firmly. The listing skips clone size in some rows; elsewhere it reads once, few, many or a size class.

J,size,D,V,DNA,CDR3
TRBJ2-7,.,.,TRBV5-6,TGTGCCAGCAGCTGGAGCCCATCTGGAAACGAGCAGTACTTC,CASSWSPSGNEQYF
TRBJ1-2,.,.,TRBV5-6,TGTGCCAGCAGCATTGAGGACTGGGGCTACACCTTC,CASSIEDWGYTF
TRBJ2-5,.,.,TRBV19,TGTGCCAGTAGTATAGAGTTCAACACACTCAGGGCCCAGTACTTC,CASSIEFNTLRAQYF
TRBJ2-1,.,.,TRBV9,TGTGCCAGCAGCGTAGGCAGAAACAATGAGCAGTTCTTC,CASSVGRNNEQFF
TRBJ2-7,.,.,TRBV28,TGTGCCAGCAGTTTATGGATTAGAGAACACGAGCAGTACTTC,CASSLWIREHEQYF
TRBJ1-1,.,.,TRBV7-7,TGTGCCAGCAGTACTCCGGGGAACGGGGCTGAAGCTTTCTTT,CASSTPGNGAEAFF
TRBJ1-1,.,.,TRBV13,TGTGCCAGCAGCCCCACGGGGGGGGACGGGAACACTGAAGCTTTCTTT,CASSPTGGDGNTEAFF
TRBJ1-5,.,.,TRBV4-1,TGCGCCAGCAGCCAAGGGTGGGCACCTATTAGCAATCAGCCCCAGCATTTT,CASSQGWAPISNQPQHF
TRBJ2-5,.,.,TRBV4-3,TGCGCCAGCAGCTCTTTTTCGGGAGAGACCCAGTACTTC,CASSSFSGETQYF
TRBJ2-7,.,TRBD1,TRBV19,TGTGCCAGTAGTAGTGGGACAGGGGGCGAATTTCGCCCGGTCCCATTCTACGAGCAGTACTTC,CASSSGTGGEFRPVPFYEQYF
TRBJ2-7,.,.,TRBV28,TGTGCCAGCAGGTCGGAGACAGCATACTACGAGCAGTACTTC,CASRSETAYYEQYF
TRBJ2-3,.,TRBD2,TRBV7-2,TGTGCCAGCAGCTTATATTGGCGGGGGGGGGCAGATACGCAGTATTTT,CASSLYWRGGADTQYF
TRBJ2-1,.,TRBD2,TRBV6-5,TGTGCCAGCACGCGGGAGTCTTCCCATGAGCAGTTCTTC,CASTRESSHEQFF
TRBJ2-1,once,TRBD2,TRBV30,TGTGCCTGGAGTGGACTAGCGGGGGGGCCCCCGGTTTACAATGAGCAGTTCTTC,CAWSGLAGGPPVYNEQFF
TRBJ1-5,once,TRBD1,TRBV19,TGTGCCAGTAGTATCGCCCATTTGGACAGGGGGGACCAGCCCCAGCATTTT,CASSIAHLDRGDQPQHF
TRBJ2-7,.,.,TRBV7-9,TGTGCCAGCAGCCTCGACATCTACGAGCAGTACTTC,CASSLDIYEQYF
TRBJ2-5,once,TRBD1,TRBV7-9,TGTGCCAGCAGTTCGACCGGGACAGGGGGAGAGACCCAGTACTTC,CASSSTGTGGETQYF
TRBJ2-7,.,.,TRBV10-3,TGTGCCATCATGAGTTCGGGCTACGAGCAGTACTTC,CAIMSSGYEQYF
TRBJ1-2,.,.,TRBV27,TGTGCCAGCCGACTAACAAGGGCGCAGGGCTACACCTTC,CASRLTRAQGYTF
TRBJ1-5,.,TRBD1,TRBV27,TGTGCCAGCAGTTTGGGGGGACAGATTCAGCCCCAGCATTTT,CASSLGGQIQPQHF
TRBJ2-7,.,TRBD1,TRBV27,TGTGCCAGCAGTCCCGGGACAGGGGTTGGCGAGCAGTACTTC,CASSPGTGVGEQYF
TRBJ2-1,.,TRBD2,TRBV2,TGTGCCAGCAGTGATTGGCTAGCGGTCTACAATGAGCAGTTCTTC,CASSDWLAVYNEQFF